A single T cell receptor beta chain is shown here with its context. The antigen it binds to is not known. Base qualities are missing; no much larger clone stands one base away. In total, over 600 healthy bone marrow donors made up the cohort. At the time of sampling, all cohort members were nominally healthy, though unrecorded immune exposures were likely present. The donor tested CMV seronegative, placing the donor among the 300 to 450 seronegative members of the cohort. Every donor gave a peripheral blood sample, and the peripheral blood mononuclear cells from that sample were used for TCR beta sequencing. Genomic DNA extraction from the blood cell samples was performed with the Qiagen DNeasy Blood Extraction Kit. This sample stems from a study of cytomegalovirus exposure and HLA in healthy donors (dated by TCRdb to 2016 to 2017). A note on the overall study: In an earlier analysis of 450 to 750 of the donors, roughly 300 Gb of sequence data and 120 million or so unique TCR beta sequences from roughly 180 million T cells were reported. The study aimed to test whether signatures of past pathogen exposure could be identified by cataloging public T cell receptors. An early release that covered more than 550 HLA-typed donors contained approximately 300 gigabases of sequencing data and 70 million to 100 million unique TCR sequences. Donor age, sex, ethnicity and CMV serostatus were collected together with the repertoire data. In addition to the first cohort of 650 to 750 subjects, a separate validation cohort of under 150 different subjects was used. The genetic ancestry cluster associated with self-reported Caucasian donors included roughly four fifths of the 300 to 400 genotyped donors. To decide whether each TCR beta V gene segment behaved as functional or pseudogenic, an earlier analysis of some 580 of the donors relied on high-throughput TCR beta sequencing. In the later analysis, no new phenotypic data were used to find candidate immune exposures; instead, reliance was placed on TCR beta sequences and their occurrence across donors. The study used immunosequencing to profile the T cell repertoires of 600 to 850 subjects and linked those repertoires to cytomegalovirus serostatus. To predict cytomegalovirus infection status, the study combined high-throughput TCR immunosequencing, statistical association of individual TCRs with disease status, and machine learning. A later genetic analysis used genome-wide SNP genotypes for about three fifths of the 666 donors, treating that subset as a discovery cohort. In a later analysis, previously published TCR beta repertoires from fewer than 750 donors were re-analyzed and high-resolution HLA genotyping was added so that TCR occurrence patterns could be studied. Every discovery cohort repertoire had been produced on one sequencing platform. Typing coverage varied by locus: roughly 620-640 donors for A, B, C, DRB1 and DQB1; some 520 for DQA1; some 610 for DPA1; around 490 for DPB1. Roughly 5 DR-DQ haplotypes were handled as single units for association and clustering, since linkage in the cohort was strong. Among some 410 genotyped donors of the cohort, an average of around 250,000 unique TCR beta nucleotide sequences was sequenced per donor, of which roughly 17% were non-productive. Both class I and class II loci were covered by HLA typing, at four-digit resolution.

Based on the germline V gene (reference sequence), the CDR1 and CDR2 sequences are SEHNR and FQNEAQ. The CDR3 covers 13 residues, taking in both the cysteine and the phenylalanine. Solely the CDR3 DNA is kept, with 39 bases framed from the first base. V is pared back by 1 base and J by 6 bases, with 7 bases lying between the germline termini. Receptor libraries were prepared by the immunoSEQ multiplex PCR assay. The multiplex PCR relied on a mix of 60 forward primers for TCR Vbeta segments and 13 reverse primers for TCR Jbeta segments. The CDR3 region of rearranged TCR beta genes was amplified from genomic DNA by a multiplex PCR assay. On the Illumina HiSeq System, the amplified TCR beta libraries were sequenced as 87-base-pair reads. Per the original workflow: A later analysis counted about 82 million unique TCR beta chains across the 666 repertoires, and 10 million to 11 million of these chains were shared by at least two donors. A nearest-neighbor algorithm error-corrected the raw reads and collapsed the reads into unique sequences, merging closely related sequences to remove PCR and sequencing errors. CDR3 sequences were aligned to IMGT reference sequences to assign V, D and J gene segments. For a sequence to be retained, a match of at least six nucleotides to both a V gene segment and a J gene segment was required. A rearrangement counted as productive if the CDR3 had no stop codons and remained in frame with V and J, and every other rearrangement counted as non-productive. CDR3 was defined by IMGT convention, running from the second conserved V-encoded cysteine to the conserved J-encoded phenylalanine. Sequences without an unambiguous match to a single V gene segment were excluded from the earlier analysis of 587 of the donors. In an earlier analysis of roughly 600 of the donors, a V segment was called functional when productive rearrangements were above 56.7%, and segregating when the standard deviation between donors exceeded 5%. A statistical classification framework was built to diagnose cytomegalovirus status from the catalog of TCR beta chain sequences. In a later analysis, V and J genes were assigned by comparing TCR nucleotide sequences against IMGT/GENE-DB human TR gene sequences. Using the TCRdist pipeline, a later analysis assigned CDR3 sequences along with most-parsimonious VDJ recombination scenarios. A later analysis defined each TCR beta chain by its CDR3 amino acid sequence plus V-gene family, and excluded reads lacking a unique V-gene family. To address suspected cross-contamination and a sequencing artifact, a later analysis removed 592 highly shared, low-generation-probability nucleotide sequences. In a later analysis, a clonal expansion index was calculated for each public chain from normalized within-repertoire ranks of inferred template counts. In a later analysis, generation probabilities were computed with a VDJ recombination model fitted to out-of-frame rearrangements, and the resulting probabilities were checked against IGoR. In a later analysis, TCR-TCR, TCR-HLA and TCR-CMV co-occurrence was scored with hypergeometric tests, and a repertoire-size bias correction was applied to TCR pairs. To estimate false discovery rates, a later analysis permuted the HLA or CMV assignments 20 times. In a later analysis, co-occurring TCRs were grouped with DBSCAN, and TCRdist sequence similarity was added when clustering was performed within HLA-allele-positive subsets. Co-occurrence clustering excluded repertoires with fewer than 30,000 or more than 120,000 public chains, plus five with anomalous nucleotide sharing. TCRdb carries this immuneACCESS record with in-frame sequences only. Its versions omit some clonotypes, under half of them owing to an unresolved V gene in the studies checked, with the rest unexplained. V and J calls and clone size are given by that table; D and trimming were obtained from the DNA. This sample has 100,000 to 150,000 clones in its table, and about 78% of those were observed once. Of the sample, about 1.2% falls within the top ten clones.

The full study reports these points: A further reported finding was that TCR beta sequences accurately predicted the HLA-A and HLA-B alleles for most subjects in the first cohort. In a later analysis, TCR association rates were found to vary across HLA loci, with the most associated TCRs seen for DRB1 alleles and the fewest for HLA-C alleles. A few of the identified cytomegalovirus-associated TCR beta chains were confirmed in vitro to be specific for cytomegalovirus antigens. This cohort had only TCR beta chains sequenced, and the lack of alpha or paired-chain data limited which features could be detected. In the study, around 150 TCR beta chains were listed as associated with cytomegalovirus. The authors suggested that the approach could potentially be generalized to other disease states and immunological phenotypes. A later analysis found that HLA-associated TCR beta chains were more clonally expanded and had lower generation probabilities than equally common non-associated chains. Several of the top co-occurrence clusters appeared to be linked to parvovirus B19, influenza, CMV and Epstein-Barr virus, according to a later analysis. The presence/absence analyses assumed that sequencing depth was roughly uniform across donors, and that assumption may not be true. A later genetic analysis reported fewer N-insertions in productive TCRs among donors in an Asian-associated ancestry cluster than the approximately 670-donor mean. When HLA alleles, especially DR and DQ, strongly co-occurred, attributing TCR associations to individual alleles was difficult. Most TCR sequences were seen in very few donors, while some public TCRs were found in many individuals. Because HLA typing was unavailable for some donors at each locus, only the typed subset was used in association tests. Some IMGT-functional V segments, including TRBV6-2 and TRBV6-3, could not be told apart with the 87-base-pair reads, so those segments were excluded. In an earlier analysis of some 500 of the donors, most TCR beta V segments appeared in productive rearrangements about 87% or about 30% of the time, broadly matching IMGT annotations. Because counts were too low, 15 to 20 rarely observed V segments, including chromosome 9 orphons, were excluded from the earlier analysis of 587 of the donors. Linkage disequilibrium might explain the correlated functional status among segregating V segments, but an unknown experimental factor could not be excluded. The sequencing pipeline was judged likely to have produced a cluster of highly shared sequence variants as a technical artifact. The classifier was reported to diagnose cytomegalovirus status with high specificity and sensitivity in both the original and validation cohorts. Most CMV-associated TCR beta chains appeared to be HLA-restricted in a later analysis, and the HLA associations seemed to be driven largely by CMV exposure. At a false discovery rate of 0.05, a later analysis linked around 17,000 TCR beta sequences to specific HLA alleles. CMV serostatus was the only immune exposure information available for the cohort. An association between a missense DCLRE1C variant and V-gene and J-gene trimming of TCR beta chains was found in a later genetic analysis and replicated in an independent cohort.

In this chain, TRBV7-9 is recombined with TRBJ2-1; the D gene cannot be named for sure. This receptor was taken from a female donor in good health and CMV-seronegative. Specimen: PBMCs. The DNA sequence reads TGTGCCAGCAGCTTAGTGGCTTCCAATGAGCAGTTCTTC. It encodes CASSLVASNEQFF.